This is a list of T cell receptor beta chains from one sample in a study of neurological immune-mediated disorders. TCRdb itself ran the 5' RACE reads through MiXCR, one entry per CDR3 protein. The sample has 20,000 to 30,000 distinct CDR3 sequences; around 13% are singletons. Sequencing was carried out using PBMCs. The source of these receptors is an older woman with HTLV-1-associated myelopathy (HAM/TSP). Both conserved end residues are part of each CDR3. D genes are given only for firm matches. Clone sizes are given selectively: once, few, many, or a class where the clone is expanded.

TRBJ2-2	TRBV7-2	many	-	CASSRSSPGELFF	TGTGCCAGCAGCCGTAGTTCCCCCGGGGAGCTGTTTTTT
TRBJ2-2	TRBV5-1	-	TRBD1	CASSSGQGNTEELFF	TGCGCCAGCAGCTCGGGACAGGGGAATACCGAGGAGCTGTTTTTT
TRBJ1-3	TRBV7-2	many	-	CASSLGRTSGNTIYF	TGTGCCAGCAGCTTAGGTCGGACATCTGGAAACACCATATATTTT
TRBJ2-3	TRBV4-3	many	-	CASSQDASTDTQYF	TGCGCCAGCAGCCAAGATGCTAGCACAGATACGCAGTATTTT
TRBJ2-1	TRBV20-1	many	TRBD2	CSAASGAYNEQFF	TGCAGTGCTGCTAGCGGGGCGTACAATGAGCAGTTCTTC
TRBJ1-1	TRBV7-2	many	-	CASSFGQTEAFF	TGTGCCAGCAGCTTCGGACAAACTGAAGCTTTCTTT
TRBJ2-2	TRBV7-9	many	-	CASSFGGTGELFF	TGTGCCAGCAGCTTTGGGGGCACCGGGGAGCTGTTTTTT
TRBJ2-3	TRBV24-1	many	-	CATSDISSDTQYF	TGTGCCACCAGTGATATCAGCTCAGATACGCAGTATTTT
TRBJ2-5	TRBV30	many	-	CAWSGGAGETQYF	TGTGCCTGGAGTGGGGGGGCAGGGGAGACCCAGTACTTC
TRBJ2-1	TRBV6-1	-	-	CASSDGASGNEQFF	TGTGCCAGCAGTGACGGCGCATCCGGCAATGAGCAGTTCTTC
TRBJ1-2	TRBV19	-	-	CASSIGRRTLNYGYTF	TGTGCCAGTAGTATTGGTCGGCGGACGTTAAACTATGGCTACACCTTC
TRBJ1-6	TRBV5-1	many	-	CASNGGQRDSPLHF	TGCGCCAGCAATGGGGGACAACGGGATTCACCCCTCCACTTT
TRBJ1-2	TRBV6-6	many	-	CASSYSRAGEGYGYTF	TGTGCCAGCAGTTACTCGAGAGCGGGGGAAGGCTATGGCTACACCTTC
TRBJ2-6	TRBV12-3/TRBV12-4	many	-	CASRRQPSGANVLTF	TGTGCCAGCAGGCGACAGCCCTCTGGGGCCAACGTCCTGACTTTC
TRBJ1-2	TRBV7-9	-	-	CASSTKGGEVGGYTF	TGTGCCAGCAGCACCAAAGGAGGGGAAGTAGGAGGCTACACCTTC
TRBJ2-1	TRBV30	-	TRBD2	CAWSRSGGSSYNEQFF	TGTGCCTGGAGTAGGAGCGGGGGGAGCTCCTACAATGAGCAGTTCTTC
TRBJ2-7	TRBV12-5	many	TRBD1	CASGLGDRANDEQYF	TGTGCTAGTGGTTTGGGTGACAGGGCGAACGACGAGCAGTACTTC
TRBJ2-7	TRBV4-2	-	TRBD1	CASQGDRSSYEQYF	TGTGCCAGCCAGGGGGACAGGTCCTCCTACGAGCAGTACTTC
TRBJ1-2	TRBV15	-	-	CATSRDGYGYTF	TGTGCCACCAGCAGAGATGGTTATGGCTACACCTTC
TRBJ2-7	TRBV5-5	many	-	CASSLGLEGGYEQYF	TGTGCCAGCAGCTTGGGGTTGGAAGGGGGCTACGAGCAGTACTTC
TRBJ2-7	TRBV20-1	many	-	CSAKGTYEQYF	TGCAGTGCTAAAGGAACCTACGAGCAGTACTTC
TRBJ2-1	TRBV7-2	many	-	CASSRGGAGRYNEQFF	TGTGCCAGCAGCCGGGGCGGCGCGGGACGTTACAATGAGCAGTTCTTC
TRBJ1-1	TRBV18	-	-	CASSPPYGNTEAFF	TGTGCCAGCTCACCACCGTACGGAAACACTGAAGCTTTCTTT
TRBJ2-1	TRBV20-1	many	TRBD2	CSARVAGGPTAYNEQFF	TGCAGTGCTAGAGTAGCGGGAGGGCCTACCGCCTACAATGAGCAGTTCTTC
TRBJ2-3	TRBV20-1	many	TRBD2	CSADGNGLAGGRDTQYF	TGCAGTGCCGACGGAAACGGACTAGCGGGGGGACGGGATACGCAGTATTTT
TRBJ2-7	TRBV20-1	many	TRBD2	CSARDSGRYEQYF	TGCAGTGCTAGAGATAGCGGGAGGTACGAGCAGTACTTC
TRBJ2-7	TRBV7-8	many	TRBD1	CASSVAPGQGTYEQYF	TGTGCCAGCAGCGTCGCGCCGGGACAGGGAACCTACGAGCAGTACTTC
TRBJ1-1	TRBV20-1	many	-	CSARRTVRNTEAFF	TGCAGTGCTAGAAGGACAGTTAGGAACACTGAAGCTTTCTTT
TRBJ2-7	TRBV5-6	-	-	CASSLELEQYF	TGTGCCAGCAGCCTCGAGTTGGAGCAGTACTTC
TRBJ2-4	TRBV4-2	many	TRBD2	CASSTLGASGSLKAKNIQYF	TGTGCCAGCAGCACCCTGGGGGCTAGCGGGAGTTTAAAGGCCAAAAACATTCAGTACTTC
TRBJ1-2	TRBV24-1	many	-	CATSEGALGGYTF	TGTGCCACCAGTGAGGGGGCGTTGGGAGGCTACACCTTC
TRBJ2-7	TRBV10-3	many	TRBD1	CAISQTGWEQYF	TGTGCCATCAGTCAGACAGGGTGGGAGCAGTACTTC
TRBJ2-7	TRBV20-1	many	TRBD2	CSASKASGGASSYEQYF	TGCAGTGCTAGTAAGGCTAGCGGGGGAGCTAGCTCCTACGAGCAGTACTTC
TRBJ2-7	TRBV6-2/TRBV6-3	many	TRBD1	CASRPRDRSYEQYF	TGTGCCAGCAGACCCCGGGACAGGTCCTACGAGCAGTACTTC
TRBJ2-1	TRBV7-2	many	TRBD2	CASSQTSGGYNNEQFF	TGTGCCAGCAGCCAGACTAGCGGGGGGTACAATAATGAGCAGTTCTTC
TRBJ1-2	TRBV7-2	many	-	CASSLKGSYGYTF	TGTGCCAGCAGCTTGAAGGGATCCTATGGCTACACCTTC
TRBJ2-2	TRBV20-1	-	TRBD1	CSARDPGQGRNEELFF	TGCAGTGCTAGAGACCCCGGACAGGGACGGAACGAGGAGCTGTTTTTT
TRBJ1-6	TRBV27	many	-	CASSSSTTWSPLHF	TGTGCCAGCAGTTCATCGACTACATGGTCACCCCTCCACTTT
TRBJ1-4	TRBV20-1	many	TRBD1	CSAGQVTNEKLFF	TGCAGTGCTGGACAGGTTACTAATGAAAAACTGTTTTTT
TRBJ2-3	TRBV5-4	many	-	CASSLEPDTQYF	TGTGCCAGCAGCCTGGAACCGGATACGCAGTATTTT
TRBJ2-1	TRBV11-3	many	TRBD2	CASSGRLAGAWEQFF	TGTGCCAGCAGCGGTCGACTAGCGGGAGCTTGGGAGCAGTTCTTC
TRBJ1-1	TRBV20-1	many	-	CSARGIGGNTEAFF	TGCAGTGCTAGAGGCATTGGGGGGAACACTGAAGCTTTCTTT
TRBJ2-7	TRBV7-8	many	TRBD1	CASSLRGQGASYEQYF	TGTGCCAGCAGCCTAAGGGGACAGGGGGCCTCCTACGAGCAGTACTTC
TRBJ2-1	TRBV18	-	-	CASSPTADNEQFF	TGTGCCAGCTCACCCACCGCCGACAATGAGCAGTTCTTC
TRBJ2-1	TRBV20-1	many	-	CSVLAWKAGEQFF	TGCAGTGTTCTAGCTTGGAAGGCAGGTGAGCAGTTCTTC
TRBJ2-7	TRBV6-5	few	-	CASSSTFGEQYF	TGTGCCAGCAGTTCGACCTTTGGCGAGCAGTACTTC
TRBJ1-2	TRBV5-1	many	-	CASSPAAARNGYTF	TGCGCCAGCAGCCCCGCGGCAGCCCGGAATGGCTACACCTTC
TRBJ1-3	TRBV6-2/TRBV6-3	many	-	CASAAGGLISGNTIYF	TGTGCCAGCGCGGCGGGGGGCCTAATCTCTGGAAACACCATATATTTT